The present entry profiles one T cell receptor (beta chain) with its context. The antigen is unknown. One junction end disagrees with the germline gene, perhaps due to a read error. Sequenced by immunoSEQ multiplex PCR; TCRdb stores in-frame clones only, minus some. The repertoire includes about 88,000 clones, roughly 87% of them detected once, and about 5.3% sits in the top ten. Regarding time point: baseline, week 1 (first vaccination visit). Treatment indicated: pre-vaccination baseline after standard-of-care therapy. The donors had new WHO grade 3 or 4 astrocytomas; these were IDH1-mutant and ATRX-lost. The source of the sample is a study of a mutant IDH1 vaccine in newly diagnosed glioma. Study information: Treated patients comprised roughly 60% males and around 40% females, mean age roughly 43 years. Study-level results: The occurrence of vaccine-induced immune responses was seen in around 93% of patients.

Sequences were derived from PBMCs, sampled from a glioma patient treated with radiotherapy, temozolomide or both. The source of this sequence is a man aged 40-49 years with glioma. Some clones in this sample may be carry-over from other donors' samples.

CDR3 residues: CATKEGGATYERYF. Here the CDR3 DNA reads TGTGCCACCAAGGAGGGGGGGGCAACCTACGAGCGGTACTTC. The chain recombines TRBV15 with TRBJ2-7, with a tentative D call TRBD2 (7 bases). Germline assignment: CDR1 LNHNV and CDR2 YYDKDF (reference sequence). The CDR3 consists of 14 residues.